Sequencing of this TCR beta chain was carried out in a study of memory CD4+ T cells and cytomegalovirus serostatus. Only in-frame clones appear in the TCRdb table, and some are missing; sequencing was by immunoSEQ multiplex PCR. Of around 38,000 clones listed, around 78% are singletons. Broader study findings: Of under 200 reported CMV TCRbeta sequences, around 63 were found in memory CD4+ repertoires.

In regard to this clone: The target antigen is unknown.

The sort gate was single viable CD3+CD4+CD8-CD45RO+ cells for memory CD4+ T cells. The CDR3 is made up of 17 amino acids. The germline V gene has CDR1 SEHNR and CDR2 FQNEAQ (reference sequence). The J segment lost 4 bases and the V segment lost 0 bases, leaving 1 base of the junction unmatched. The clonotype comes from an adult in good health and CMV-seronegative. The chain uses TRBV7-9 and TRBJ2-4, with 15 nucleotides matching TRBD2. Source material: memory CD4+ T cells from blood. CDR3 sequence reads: CASSLAGTSGRKNIQYF. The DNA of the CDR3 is TGTGCCAGCAGCTTAGCCGGGACTAGCGGGAGGAAAAACATTCAGTACTTC. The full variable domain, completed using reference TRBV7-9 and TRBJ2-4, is DTGVSQNPRHKITKRGQNVTFRCDPISEHNRLYWYRQTLGQGPEFLTYFQNEAQLEKSRLLSDRFSAERPKGSFSTLEIQRTEQGDSAMYLCASSLAGTSGRKNIQYFGAGTRLSVL.